This T cell receptor beta chain appears in the sequencing data of a study of immune reconstitution after stem cell transplant in scleroderma. Trimming took off 3 bases at V and 0 bases at J, with 9 bases between the two ends. The CDR3 runs to 15 residues. Germline V lookup: CDR1 MNHEY, CDR2 SMNVEV (reference sequence). This clonotype was seen at least ten times. Via MiXCR, TCRdb re-called the RT-PCR reads, giving one row per CDR3 protein. This table holds around 3,500 distinct CDR3 sequences, 5.7% found once. Collection took place before or after autologous hematopoietic stem cell transplantation (not recorded which). The source is a female donor with systemic sclerosis. The chain has TRBV27 and TRBJ2-1; D unresolved. The CDR3 DNA reads as TGTGCCAGCAGTTTGACTGTTAACTCCTACAATGAGCAGTTCTTC. Translating gives CASSLTVNSYNEQFF.